This T cell receptor (beta chain) is from a study of regulatory T cells in long-lasting Graves disease. Combining iRepertoire HTBI primers with Arm-PCR of CDR3 regions, the authors built TCR beta libraries. A single record per CDR3 protein comes from TCRdb applying MiXCR to the multiplex PCR reads. The sample has about 660,000 distinct CDR3 sequences, about 32% seen once; the top ten hold under 50%. With 6 bases clipped from V and 4 bases from J, the junction kept 16 bases outside the gene matches. Per the germline V gene, CDR1 is DFQATT and CDR2 is SNEGSKA (reference sequence). CDR3 length: 17 residues. Time point denoted: persistent/refractory GD, antithyroid drugs over 5 years with positive TRAb. PBMC RNA was the source of the TCR library.

Sequences were derived from peripheral blood mononuclear cells (PBMCs), sampled when the disease was refractory, from a patient treated with antithyroid drugs. This receptor was obtained from a female donor with Graves disease. The chain combines TRBV20-1 with TRBJ1-1, with TRBD1 matching over 11 bases. The CDR3 sequence: CSASRSGAGTGGTEAFF. The CDR3, as DNA: TGCAGTGCAAGCCGGTCAGGCGCCGGGACAGGGGGCACTGAAGCTTTCTTT.